This T cell receptor (beta chain) was captured in a study of T cells in Graves' hyperthyroidism and ophthalmopathy. Overall study results and limits: A 13 V-J model separated ophthalmopathy from stable hyperthyroidism.

What was amplified from RNA transcripts were TCR beta CDR3 regions. First-round RT-PCR of the TCR CDR3 relied on the HTBI primer set. Each CDR3 protein is one row after TCRdb ran MiXCR on the multiplex PCR reads. The sample yields hundreds of thousands of distinct CDR3 sequences, approximately 14% seen once. The CDR3 is 15 amino acids. CDR1 DFQATT and CDR2 SNEGSKA come from the germline V gene (reference sequence). V trimming: 4 bases; J trimming: 2 bases; junction bases outside the gene matches: 9. This clonotype was picked up a small number of times. Its antigen is as yet unknown. Sequenced sample: blood. The TCR originated in a woman aged 45-60 years with Graves' ophthalmopathy. The J gene is TRBJ2-3, the V gene TRBV20-1; 7 nucleotides line up with TRBD1. The CDR3 DNA reads TGCAGTGCTACAAAGACAGGGACCGTCACAGATACGCAGTATTTT. It translates to CSATKTGTVTDTQYF.